This TCR beta chain was recorded in a study of cytomegalovirus exposure and HLA in healthy donors (dated by TCRdb to 2015 to 2018). At the level of the whole study: An earlier analysis of a few hundred of the donors reported approximately 300 Gb of sequence data and roughly 120 million unique TCR beta sequences obtained from some 170 million T cells. An early release covering about 600 HLA-typed donors comprised approximately 290 gigabases of sequencing data and around 85 million unique TCR sequences. Among the roughly 430 genotyped donors, under 90% belonged to the genetic ancestry cluster associated with self-reported Caucasian donors. The aim of the study was to test whether cataloging public T cell receptors could identify signatures of past pathogen exposure. The T cell repertoires of some 670 subjects were profiled by immunosequencing and related to cytomegalovirus serostatus. Besides the first cohort of 550 to 750 subjects, a separate validation cohort made up of roughly 120 different subjects was used. High-throughput TCR immunosequencing, statistical association of individual TCRs with disease status, and machine learning were combined to predict cytomegalovirus infection status. In a later analysis, previously published TCR beta repertoires from 550 to 750 donors were re-analyzed and high-resolution HLA genotyping was added so that TCR occurrence patterns could be studied. Rather than drawing on any new phenotypic data, the later analysis identified candidate immune exposures from TCR beta sequences and the way those sequences occurred across donors. An earlier analysis of around 640 of the donors used high-throughput TCR beta sequencing to judge whether each TCR beta V gene segment behaved as functional or pseudogenic. Donor age, sex, ethnicity and CMV serostatus were compiled together with the repertoire data. Genome-wide SNP genotypes for about 60% of the roughly 670 donors were used in a later genetic analysis, which treated that subset as a discovery cohort. All discovery cohort repertoires had been generated on a single sequencing platform. Class I and class II HLA loci were covered by the typing at four-digit resolution. The number of donors typed differed by locus, with 629-630 for A, B, C, DRB1 and DQB1, roughly 520 for DQA1, over 600 for DPA1, and approximately 470 for DPB1. Because of strong linkage in the cohort, roughly five DR-DQ haplotypes were treated as single units for association and clustering. Among a few hundred genotyped donors of the cohort, an average of roughly 240,000 unique TCR beta nucleotide sequences were sequenced per donor, roughly 18% of them non-productive.

Library construction relied on the immunoSEQ multiplex PCR assay. A mixture of 60 forward primers for TCR Vbeta segments and 13 reverse primers for TCR Jbeta segments was used in the multiplex PCR. A multiplex PCR assay on genomic DNA amplified the CDR3 region of rearranged TCR beta genes. The Illumina HiSeq System was used to sequence the amplified TCR beta libraries as 87-base-pair reads. Turning to the authors' computational methods: Across the roughly 640 repertoires, a later analysis counted roughly 84 million unique TCR beta chains, some 11 million of which were shared by at least two donors. A nearest-neighbor algorithm error-corrected the raw reads and collapsed the reads into unique sequences, merging closely related sequences to remove PCR and sequencing errors. To assign V, D and J gene segments, CDR3 sequences were aligned to IMGT reference sequences. For a sequence to be retained, a match of at least six nucleotides to both a V gene segment and a J gene segment was required. A rearrangement was called productive if the CDR3 had no stop codons and remained in frame with V and J, and every other rearrangement was called non-productive. CDR3 was defined according to IMGT convention as the region running from the second conserved V-encoded cysteine to the conserved J-encoded phenylalanine. The earlier analysis of around 640 of the donors excluded sequences that lacked an unambiguous match to a single V gene segment. An earlier analysis of 500 to 700 of the donors classified V segments as functional when productive rearrangements were above 56.7% and as segregating when the standard deviation between donors was above 5%. A statistical classification framework was built to diagnose cytomegalovirus status from the catalog of TCR beta chain sequences. A later analysis assigned V and J genes by comparing TCR nucleotide sequences with IMGT/GENE-DB human TR gene sequences. Using the TCRdist pipeline, a later analysis assigned CDR3 sequences along with most-parsimonious VDJ recombination scenarios. In a later analysis, each TCR beta chain was defined by its CDR3 amino acid sequence together with its V-gene family, and reads lacking a unique V-gene family were excluded. To address suspected cross-contamination and a sequencing artifact, a later analysis removed some 620 highly shared, low-generation-probability nucleotide sequences. In a later analysis, a clonal expansion index for each public chain was calculated from normalized within-repertoire ranks of inferred template counts. In a later analysis, generation probabilities were computed using a VDJ recombination model fitted to out-of-frame rearrangements, and the results were checked against IGoR. In a later analysis, TCR-TCR, TCR-HLA and TCR-CMV co-occurrence was scored with hypergeometric tests, and a repertoire-size bias correction was applied to TCR pairs. In a later analysis, false discovery rates were estimated by permuting HLA or CMV assignments 20 times. In a later analysis, co-occurring TCRs were grouped using DBSCAN, with TCRdist sequence similarity added in when clustering inside HLA-allele-positive subsets. For co-occurrence clustering, repertoires with fewer than 30,000 or more than 120,000 public chains were excluded, along with about five repertoires with anomalous nucleotide sharing. TCRdb re-hosts the immuneACCESS table, in-frame sequences only. Its copies lack some clones; in the studies checked, an unresolved V gene accounts for under half of them, and the cause for the rest is not known. For V, J and clone size, that table is used; D and trimming come from the DNA. In this sample the table shows over 55,000 clones, roughly nine tenths of which occur a single time. 12% of the sample belongs to the ten largest clones.

The cohort was made up of about 670 healthy bone marrow donors. At the time of sampling, all cohort members were nominally healthy, though unrecorded immune exposures were likely present. The donor tested CMV seropositive and was one of the 289 seropositive cohort members. Every donor gave a peripheral blood sample, and the peripheral blood mononuclear cells from that sample were used for TCR beta sequencing. The Qiagen DNeasy Blood Extraction Kit was used to extract genomic DNA from the blood cell samples. CDR3 length: 15 amino acids, cysteine to phenylalanine. The read is trimmed to its CDR3 DNA, 45 bases read in frame from base 1. The germline V gene (reference sequence) sets CDR1 to MNHEY and CDR2 to SMNVEV. V is pruned by 5 bases and J by 4 bases, leaving 8 bases of the junction without a gene match. Points on this clone: The antigen it binds to is not known. No base qualities exist here, and no much larger clone lies one base off it.

Beyond this particular receptor, the publication reports: The authors suggested that the approach could potentially be extended to other disease states and immunological phenotypes. In the study, about 150 TCR beta chains were listed as associated with cytomegalovirus. At a false discovery rate of 0.05, a later analysis linked under 20,000 TCR beta sequences to specific HLA alleles. In an earlier analysis of around 600 of the donors, most TCR beta V segments were observed in productive rearrangements about 90% or about 30% of the time, broadly matching IMGT annotations. Cytomegalovirus status was reported to be diagnosed by the classifier with high specificity and sensitivity in both the original and validation cohorts. Three of the identified cytomegalovirus-associated TCR beta chains were confirmed in vitro to be specific for cytomegalovirus antigens. In a later analysis, several top co-occurrence clusters were reported to appear linked to parvovirus B19, influenza, CMV and Epstein-Barr virus. Only TCR beta chains were sequenced in this cohort, and the absence of alpha or paired-chain data limited detectable features. A further reported finding was that TCR beta sequences accurately predicted the HLA-A and HLA-B alleles for most subjects in the first cohort. A later analysis found that most CMV-associated TCR beta chains appeared HLA-restricted, with HLA associations seemingly driven largely by CMV exposure. When HLA alleles, especially DR and DQ, strongly co-occurred, attributing TCR associations to individual alleles was difficult. Because HLA typing was missing for some donors at each locus, association tests included only the typed subset. In a later analysis, the rate of TCR association differed among HLA loci, with DRB1 alleles having the most associated TCRs and HLA-C alleles having the fewest. Because counts were too low, about 17 rarely observed V segments, including chromosome 9 orphons, were excluded from the earlier analysis of several hundred of the donors. Roughly uniform sequencing depth across donors was assumed in presence/absence analyses, although this assumption may not hold. Most TCR sequences were seen in very few donors, while some public TCRs were found in many individuals. CMV serostatus was the only immune exposure information available for the cohort. Some IMGT-functional V segments, including TRBV6-2 and TRBV6-3, could not be distinguished by the 87-base-pair reads and were therefore excluded. An association between a missense DCLRE1C variant and V-gene and J-gene trimming of TCR beta chains was found in a later genetic analysis and replicated in an independent cohort. The sequencing pipeline was judged likely to have produced a cluster of highly shared sequence variants as a technical artifact. Correlated functional status among segregating V segments might be attributable to linkage disequilibrium, but an unknown experimental factor could not be ruled out. A later analysis found that HLA-associated TCR beta chains were more clonally expanded and had lower generation probabilities than equally common non-associated chains. A later genetic analysis reported fewer N-insertions in productive TCRs among donors in an Asian-associated ancestry cluster than the roughly 650-donor mean.

The TCR sequence derives from a woman aged 25 to 39 in good health and CMV-seropositive. Recombination linked TRBV27 to TRBJ1-5, and 7 junction bases match TRBD1. Sequencing was carried out using PBMCs. Read as DNA, the sequence is TGTGCCAGCAGTACTGGGGGACAGATGAATCAGCCCCAGCATTTT. This codes for CASSTGGQMNQPQHF.